This T cell receptor (beta chain) was found in a study of blood T cell repertoires in COVID-19 (dated by TCRdb to 2018 to 2021). Looking at the study overall: Collaborator samples came from the United States, Italy and Spain and covered acute and convalescent phases of COVID-19. The material from the prospective study consisted of cDNA or gDNA derived from T cells, B-cell-depleted T cells, or PBMCs. The dataset comprised deeply sampled blood TCRbeta repertoires from subjects exposed to, actively infected with, or recovered from COVID-19. Where available, HLA class I and class II types were taken from metadata supplied by the sample provider and were not determined by assay-based typing. The sample metadata nearly always contained a de-identified subject ID, COVID-19 status, age in years and sex. A freely available public database, intended as a resource for researchers studying the immune response to SARS-CoV-2, is where the repertoires were released. The samples were drawn from the first 160 participants of the ongoing ImmuneRACE study and from under 1,500 subjects provided by 6 global collaborators.

CDR1 LNHDA and CDR2 SQIVND are derived from the germline V gene (reference sequence). CDR3 length: 15 amino acids, cysteine to phenylalanine. The CDR3 DNA has 45 bases and is translated from base 1. V loses 6 bases at its end and J loses 3 bases; junction bases beyond the gene matches: 6. For this clone: Its target antigen remains unknown. Base qualities are not recorded, but no much larger clone differs from it by a single base.

Here is what the overall study found, with its caveats: The quantity of clinical and demographic metadata differed by source and by participant and was supplied without curation.

TCRbeta CDR3 regions were amplified from genomic DNA using the immunoSEQ Assay, a bias-controlled multiplex PCR. In the original analysis: The number of nucleated cells in each sample was estimated by amplification of reference gene primers within the assay. To quantify the absolute abundance of each unique TCRbeta CDR3 rearrangement, sequence reads were collapsed and filtered. Productive Simpson clonality was computed per sample as the square root of Simpson's diversity index over productive rearrangements. TCRdb holds this immuneACCESS table with in-frame rearrangements only. Some clones are missing; in checked studies, unresolved V genes explain under half, and the rest has no known cause. V and J calls and clone size are those listed in that table; D and trimming were worked out from the DNA. The table for this sample lists 75,000 to 95,000 clones; approximately 87% of them were counted only once. Jointly, the top ten make up about 2.5% of the sample.

Collaborating institutions collected whole blood in K2EDTA tubes following their own protocols. For TCRbeta analysis, collaborators shipped samples as frozen whole blood, isolated PBMCs, or DNA extracted from either of those sample types. Source material: peripheral blood. This TCR was recovered from a human donor in a cohort sampled during active COVID-19. The rearrangement combines TRBV19 with TRBJ2-4; a stretch of 9 junction bases matches TRBD1. CDR3 reads: CASSPRTGDKNIQYF. The nucleotide sequence is TGTGCCAGTAGCCCCAGGACAGGGGACAAAAACATTCAGTACTTC.